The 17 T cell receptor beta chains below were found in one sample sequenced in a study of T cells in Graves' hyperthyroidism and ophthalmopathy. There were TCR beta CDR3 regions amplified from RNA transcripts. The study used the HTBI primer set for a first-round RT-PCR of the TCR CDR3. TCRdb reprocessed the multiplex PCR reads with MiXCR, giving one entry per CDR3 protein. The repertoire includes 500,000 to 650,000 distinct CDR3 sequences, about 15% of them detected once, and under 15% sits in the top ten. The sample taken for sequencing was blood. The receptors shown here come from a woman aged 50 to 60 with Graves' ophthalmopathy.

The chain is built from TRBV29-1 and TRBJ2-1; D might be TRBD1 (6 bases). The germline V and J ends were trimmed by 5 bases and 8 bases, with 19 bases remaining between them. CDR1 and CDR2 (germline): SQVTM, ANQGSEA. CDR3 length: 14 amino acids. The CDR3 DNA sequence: TGCAGCGTTTACAGGGTTTTATCAGAGGATGAGCAGTTCTTC. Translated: CSVYRVLSEDEQFF.

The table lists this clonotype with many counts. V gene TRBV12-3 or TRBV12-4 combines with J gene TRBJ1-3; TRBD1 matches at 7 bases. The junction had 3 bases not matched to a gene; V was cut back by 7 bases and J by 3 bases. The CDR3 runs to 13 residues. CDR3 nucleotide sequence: TGTGCCAGCACAAGACAGGGTGGAAACACCATATATTTT. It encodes CASTRQGGNTIYF.

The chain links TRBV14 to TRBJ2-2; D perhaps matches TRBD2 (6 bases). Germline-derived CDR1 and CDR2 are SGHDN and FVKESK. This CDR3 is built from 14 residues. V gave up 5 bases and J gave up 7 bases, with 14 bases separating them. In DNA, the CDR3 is TGTGCCAGCAGCAAACTAGTTAGCGGCGGGGAGCTGTTTTTT. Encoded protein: CASSKLVSGGELFF.

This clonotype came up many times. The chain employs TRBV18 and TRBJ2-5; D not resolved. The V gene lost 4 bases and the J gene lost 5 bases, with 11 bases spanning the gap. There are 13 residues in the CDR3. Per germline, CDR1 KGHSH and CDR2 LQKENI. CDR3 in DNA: TGTGCCAGCTCACTTCTGTTTTTGGAGACCCAGTACTTC. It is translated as CASSLLFLETQYF.

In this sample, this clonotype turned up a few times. The CDR3 DNA sequence: TGTGCCAGCTGGAGCGGGACCAATGAGCAGTTCTTC. Its protein product is CASWSGTNEQFF. The V and J genes are TRBV7-6 and TRBJ2-1; TRBD2 agrees at 7 bases. V was pared by 8 bases and J by 6 bases, with 4 bases of the junction left unmatched. CDR3 length: 12 amino acids. From germline, CDR1 is SGHVS and CDR2 FNYEAQ.

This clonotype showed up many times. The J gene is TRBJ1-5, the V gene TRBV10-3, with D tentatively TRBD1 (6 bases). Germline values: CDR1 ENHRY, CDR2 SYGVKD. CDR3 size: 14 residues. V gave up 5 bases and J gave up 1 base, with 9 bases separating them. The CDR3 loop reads CAISQGTSNQPQHF. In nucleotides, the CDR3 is TGTGCCATCAGTCAAGGGACAAGCAATCAGCCCCAGCATTTT.

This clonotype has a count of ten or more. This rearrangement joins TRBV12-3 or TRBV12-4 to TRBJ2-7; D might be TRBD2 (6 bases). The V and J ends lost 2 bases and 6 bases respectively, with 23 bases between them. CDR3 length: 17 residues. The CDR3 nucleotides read TGTGCCAGCAGTTTAATTCCGGGACCCCCGGAGGGTGGCGAGCAGTACTTC. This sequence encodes CASSLIPGPPEGGEQYF.

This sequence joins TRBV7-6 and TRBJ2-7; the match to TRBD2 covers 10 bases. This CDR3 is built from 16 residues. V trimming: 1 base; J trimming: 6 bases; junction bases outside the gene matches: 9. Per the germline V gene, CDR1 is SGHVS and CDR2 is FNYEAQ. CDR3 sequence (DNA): TGTGCCAGCAGCTTAGGCGGACTAGCGGCAACATGCGAGCAGTACTTC. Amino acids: CASSLGGLAATCEQYF.

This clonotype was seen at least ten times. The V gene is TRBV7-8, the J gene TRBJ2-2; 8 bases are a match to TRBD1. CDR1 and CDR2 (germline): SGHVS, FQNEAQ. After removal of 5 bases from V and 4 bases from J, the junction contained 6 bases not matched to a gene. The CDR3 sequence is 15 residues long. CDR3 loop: CASSLRQGFTGELFF. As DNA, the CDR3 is TGTGCCAGCAGCCTAAGACAGGGGTTCACCGGGGAGCTGTTTTTT. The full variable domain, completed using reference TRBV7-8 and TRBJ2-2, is GAGVSQSPRYKVAKRGQDVALRCDPISGHVSLFWYQQALGQGPEFLTYFQNEAQLDKSGLPSDRFFAERPEGSVSTLKIQRTQQEDSAVYLCASSLRQGFTGELFFGEGSRLTVL.

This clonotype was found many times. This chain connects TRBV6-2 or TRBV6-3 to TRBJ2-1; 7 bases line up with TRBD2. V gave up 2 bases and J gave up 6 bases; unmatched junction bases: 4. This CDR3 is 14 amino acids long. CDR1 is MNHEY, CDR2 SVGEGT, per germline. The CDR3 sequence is CASSYVSSGNEQFF. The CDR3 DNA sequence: TGTGCCAGCAGTTACGTCTCTAGCGGCAATGAGCAGTTCTTC.

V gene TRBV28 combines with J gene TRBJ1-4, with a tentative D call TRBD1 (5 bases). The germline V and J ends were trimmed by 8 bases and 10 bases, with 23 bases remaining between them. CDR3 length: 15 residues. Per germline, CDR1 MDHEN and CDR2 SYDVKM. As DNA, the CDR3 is TGTGCCAGCCGGCCTTCCGGCAGGGTTTGGGGAAAACTGTTTTTT. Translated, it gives CASRPSGRVWGKLFF.

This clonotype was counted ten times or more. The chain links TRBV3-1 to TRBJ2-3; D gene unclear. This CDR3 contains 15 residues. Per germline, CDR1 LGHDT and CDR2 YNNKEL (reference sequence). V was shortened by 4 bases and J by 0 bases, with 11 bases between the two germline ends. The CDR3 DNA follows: TGTGCCAGCAGCCCTCTTGGGTTTAGCACAGATACGCAGTATTTT. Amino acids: CASSPLGFSTDTQYF.

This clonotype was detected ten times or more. This CDR3 is CATSRDGVALTEAFF. The CDR3 nucleotides read TGTGCCACCAGCAGAGATGGAGTGGCCCTCACTGAAGCTTTCTTT. This chain links TRBV15 with TRBJ1-1, with no clear D. Trimming shortened V by 0 bases and J by 4 bases, and 12 bases separated the two germline ends. Per germline, CDR1 LNHNV and CDR2 YYDKDF (reference sequence). CDR3 size: 15 residues.

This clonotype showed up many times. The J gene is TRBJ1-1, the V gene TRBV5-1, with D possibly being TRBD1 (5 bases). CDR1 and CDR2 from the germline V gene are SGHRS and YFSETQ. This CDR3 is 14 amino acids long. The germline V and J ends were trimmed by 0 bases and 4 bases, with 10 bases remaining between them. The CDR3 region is CASSLGGSGTEAFF. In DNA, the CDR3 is TGCGCCAGCAGCTTGGGGGGCTCGGGCACTGAAGCTTTCTTT.

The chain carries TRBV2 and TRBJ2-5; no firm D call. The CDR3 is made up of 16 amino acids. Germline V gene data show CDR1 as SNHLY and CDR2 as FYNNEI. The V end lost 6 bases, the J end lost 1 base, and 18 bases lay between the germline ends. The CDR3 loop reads CASSRDNIRIQETQYF. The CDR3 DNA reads TGTGCCAGCAGCCGCGACAACATTCGCATCCAAGAGACCCAGTACTTC. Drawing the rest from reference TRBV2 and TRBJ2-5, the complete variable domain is EPEVTQTPSHQVTQMGQEVILRCVPISNHLYFYWYRQILGQKVEFLVSFYNNEISEKSEIFDDQFSVERPDGSNFTLKIRSTKLEDSAMYFCASSRDNIRIQETQYFGPGTRLLVL.

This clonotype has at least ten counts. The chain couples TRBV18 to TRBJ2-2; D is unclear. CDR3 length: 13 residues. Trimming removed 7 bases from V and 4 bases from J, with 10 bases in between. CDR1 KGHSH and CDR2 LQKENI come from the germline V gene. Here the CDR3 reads CASFRPSTGELFF. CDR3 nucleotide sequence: TGTGCCAGCTTCCGACCCTCCACCGGGGAGCTGTTTTTT.

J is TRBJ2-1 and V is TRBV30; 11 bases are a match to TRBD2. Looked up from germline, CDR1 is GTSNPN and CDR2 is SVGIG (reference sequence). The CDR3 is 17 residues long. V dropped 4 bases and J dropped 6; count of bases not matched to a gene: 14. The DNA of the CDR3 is TGTGCCTGGATACCAACCTTAGCGGGAGGGCCAGTCAATGAGCAGTTCTTC. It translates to CAWIPTLAGGPVNEQFF. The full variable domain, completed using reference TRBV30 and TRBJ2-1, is SQTIHQWPATLVQPVGSPLSLECTVEGTSNPNLYWYRQAAGRGLQLLFYSVGIGQISSEVPQNLSASRPQDRQFILSSKKLLLSDSGFYLCAWIPTLAGGPVNEQFFGPGTRLTVL.